This T cell receptor beta chain originates from a study of blood T cells in healthy people across ages. It was with a sample-barcoded 5' primer and a J-beta primer mix that a second PCR of roughly 6 to 11 cycles was run. TCRdb processed the 5' RACE reads anew with MiXCR; each CDR3 protein has one entry. The data show about 1 million distinct CDR3 sequences, under 30% seen once. Germline V gene data show CDR1 as MDHEN and CDR2 as SYDVKM. CDR3 length equals 17 residues. The V and J ends lost 3 bases and 1 base, in that order; junction bases with no gene match: 9. Regarding this clonotype: The antigen is not known.

The study's findings and limits: With donor CMV status unknown, expanded clonotype changes were possibly confounded.

These data were also reused for a study on T cells of mothers and their children.

The rearrangement links TRBV28 to TRBJ1-1; 9 bases fit TRBD1. The sequencing input was blood. This sequence originates from a girl aged 2 to 9 in good health. The CDR3 DNA follows: TGTGCCAGCAGTTTGGTGTGGGACAGGGCCACGAACACTGAAGCTTTCTTT. This translates into CASSLVWDRATNTEAFF.